This TCR beta chain is from a study of shared clonotypes between healthy human individuals. CD45RO negativity and positive selection for CCR7 defined naive CD8 cells, a population that excluded terminally differentiated effector memory CD45RA+ cells. Study results and caveats: What naive subsets generally showed was a larger estimated richness than memory subsets showed. An expected dependence of interdonor clonotype sharing on sequencing depth was noted.

This CDR3 is 14 amino acids long. The V gene end was trimmed by 4 bases and the J gene end by 6 bases; junction bases not matched to a gene: 6. CDR1 and CDR2 (germline): LGHNA, YNFKEQ. As for this clone: Its specificity is unknown.

Assay: immunoSEQ multiplex PCR; the TCRdb copy retains only in-frame clones and omits some. Seen here are about 820,000 clones, 80% to 95% observed once, and the top ten hold about 24%. The V gene is TRBV4-2, the J gene TRBJ1-3; 7 nucleotides match TRBD1. The sequence came from a man in his thirties or forties in good health. The sample comprised naive CD8+ T cells sorted from blood. The CDR3 reads CASSPGQEPNTIYF. The DNA of the CDR3 is TGTGCCAGCAGCCCAGGACAGGAACCAAACACCATATATTTT.